This TCR beta chain was sequenced for a study of T cell repertoires in cytomegalovirus infection. Overall study context: As its CMV epitopes, the study selected recently identified HLA-C-restricted and well-studied HLA-B-restricted targets. Both CMV infection and a matching HLA type were indicated by public TCR beta signatures.

Study results and caveats: CMV-specific TCR beta clonotypes restricted by HLA-C were the ones dominating the ex vivo response. Using cumulative public TCR beta family frequency, the authors identified those who carried CMV together with the relevant HLA.

The CDR3 runs 16 residues. V lost 2 bases, J lost 0 bases, and 13 bases lay in between. Per the germline V gene, CDR1 is MNHEY and CDR2 is SMNVEV (reference sequence). This clonotype was seen only a few times. Its antigen is undetermined. Via MiXCR, TCRdb re-called the reads, giving one row per CDR3 protein. Of 830,000 or so distinct CDR3 sequences in the sample, around a third were seen once. The chain links TRBV27 to TRBJ2-5; D not certain. Sequencing was performed on cultured CD8+ T cells from PBMCs, taken from culture after CMV antigen stimulation. The sequence came from a human donor in good health (CMV status not recorded). Some clones in this sample may be carry-over from other donors' samples. The CDR3 loop is CASSLSRRLHQETQYF. The CDR3 nucleotides read TGTGCCAGCAGTTTAAGTAGAAGGCTACACCAAGAGACCCAGTACTTC.